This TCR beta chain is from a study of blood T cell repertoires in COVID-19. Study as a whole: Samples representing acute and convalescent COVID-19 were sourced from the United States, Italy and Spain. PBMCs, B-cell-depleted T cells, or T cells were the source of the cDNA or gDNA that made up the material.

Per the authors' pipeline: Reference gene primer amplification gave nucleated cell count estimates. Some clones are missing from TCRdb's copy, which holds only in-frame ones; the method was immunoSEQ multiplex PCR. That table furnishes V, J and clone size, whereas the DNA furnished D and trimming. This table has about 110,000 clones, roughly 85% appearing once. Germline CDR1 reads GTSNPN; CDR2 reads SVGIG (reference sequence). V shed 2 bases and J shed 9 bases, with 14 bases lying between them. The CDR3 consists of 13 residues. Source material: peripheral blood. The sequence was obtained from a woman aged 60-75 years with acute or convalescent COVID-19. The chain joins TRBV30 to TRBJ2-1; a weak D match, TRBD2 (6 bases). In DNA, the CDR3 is TGTGCCTGGAGTAAGGGACTCTTGGGTGAGCAGTTCTTC. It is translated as CAWSKGLLGEQFF.